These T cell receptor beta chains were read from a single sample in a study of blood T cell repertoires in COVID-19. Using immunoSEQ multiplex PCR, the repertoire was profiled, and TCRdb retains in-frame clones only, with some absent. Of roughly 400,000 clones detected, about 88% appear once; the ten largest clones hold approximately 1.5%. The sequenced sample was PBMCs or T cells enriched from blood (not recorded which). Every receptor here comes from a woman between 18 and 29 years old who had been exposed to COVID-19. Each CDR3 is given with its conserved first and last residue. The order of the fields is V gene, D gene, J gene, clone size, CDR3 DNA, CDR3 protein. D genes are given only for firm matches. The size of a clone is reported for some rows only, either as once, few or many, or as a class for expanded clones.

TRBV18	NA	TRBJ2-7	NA	TGTGCCAGCTCACTAAACCGGTACAGTGCCGTCTCCTACGAGCAGTACTTC	CASSLNRYSAVSYEQYF
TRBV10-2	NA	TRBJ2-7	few	TGCGCCAGCAGTGAGTCGACAGGGTCCGGGACTAGGCCGTACTTC	CASSESTGSGTRPYF
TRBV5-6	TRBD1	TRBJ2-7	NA	TGTGCCAGCAGCTTGTGGGGGACAGGCTCCTACGAGCAGTACTTC	CASSLWGTGSYEQYF
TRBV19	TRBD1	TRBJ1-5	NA	TGTGCCAGTAGTACCCACGGGACAGGGGTTTATAGCAATCAGCCCCAGCATTTT	CASSTHGTGVYSNQPQHF
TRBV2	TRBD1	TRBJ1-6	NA	TGTGCCAGCATTTTAAGGACAGGGAATAATTCACCCCTCCACTTT	CASILRTGNNSPLHF
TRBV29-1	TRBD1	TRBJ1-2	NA	TGCAGCGTCGGGACAGAAAGCTATGGCTACACCTTC	CSVGTESYGYTF
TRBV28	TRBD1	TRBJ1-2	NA	TGTGCCAGCAGTTTACCGGCAGGGGGCCCAGTTAGTTATGGCTACACCTTC	CASSLPAGGPVSYGYTF
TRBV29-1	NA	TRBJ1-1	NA	TGCAGCGTGGAAAACAGGGTCAAAGACACTGAAGCTTTCTTT	CSVENRVKDTEAFF
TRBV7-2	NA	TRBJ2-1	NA	TGTGCCAGCAGCTCCTATACAGGCGAGCAGTTCTTC	CASSSYTGEQFF
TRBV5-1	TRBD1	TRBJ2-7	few	TGCGCCAGCAGACCAACTCCGACAGGGAGCTCCTACGAGCAGTACTTC	CASRPTPTGSSYEQYF
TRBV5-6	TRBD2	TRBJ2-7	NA	TGTGCCAGCAGCTGGACTAGCGGGAGCAACGAGCAGTACTTC	CASSWTSGSNEQYF
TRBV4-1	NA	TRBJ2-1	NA	TGCGCCAGCAGCCCCCAGGGTCCGGGGCAGTTCTTC	CASSPQGPGQFF
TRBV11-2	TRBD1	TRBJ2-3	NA	TGTGCCAGCAGCTCGGACAGGGTTGCTGATACGCAGTATTTT	CASSSDRVADTQYF
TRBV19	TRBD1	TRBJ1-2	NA	TGTGCCAGTAAACAGGGGTATGGCTACACCTTC	CASKQGYGYTF
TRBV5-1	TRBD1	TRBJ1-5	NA	TGCGCCAGCAGCTTGGTGGCAGGGGGGAATCAGCCCCAGCATTTT	CASSLVAGGNQPQHF
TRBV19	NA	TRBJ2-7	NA	TGTACCAGTACCGCCTCCGGGATTCCCTACGAGCAGTACTTC	CTSTASGIPYEQYF
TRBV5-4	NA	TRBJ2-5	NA	TGTGCCAGCAGCACCGACAGGTACCAAGAGACCCAGTACTTC	CASSTDRYQETQYF
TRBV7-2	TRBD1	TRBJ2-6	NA	TGTGCCAGCAGCTCGACAGGGGACGGGGCCAACGTCCTGACTTTC	CASSSTGDGANVLTF
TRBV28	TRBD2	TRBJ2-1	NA	TGTGCCAGCAGTTTACTAGCGGGCTACAATGAGCAGTTCTTC	CASSLLAGYNEQFF
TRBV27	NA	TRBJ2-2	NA	TGTGCCAGCAGTTTAGGTTGGCAAAACACCGGGGAGCTGTTTTTT	CASSLGWQNTGELFF
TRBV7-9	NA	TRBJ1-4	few	TGTGCCAGCAGCTTAAGTTCTAGGGGTGAAAAACTGTTTTTT	CASSLSSRGEKLFF
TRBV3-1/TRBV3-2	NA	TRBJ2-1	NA	TGTGCCAGCAGCCTTCTGATAGACAATGAGCAGTTCTTC	CASSLLIDNEQFF
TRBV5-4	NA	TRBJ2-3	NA	TGTGCCAGCAGCCTGCGGACACTAAGCACAGATACGCAGTATTTT	CASSLRTLSTDTQYF
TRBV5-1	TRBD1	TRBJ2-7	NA	TGCGCCAGCAGCTTGGTGTCTTCAGGGGGCTACGAGCAGTACTTC	CASSLVSSGGYEQYF
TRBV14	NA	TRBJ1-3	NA	TGTGCCAGCAGCCACCGAGGGACAGGAAACACCATATATTTT	CASSHRGTGNTIYF
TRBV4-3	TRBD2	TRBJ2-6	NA	TGCGCCAGCAGCCAAGTGGCGGGGGTCATCTCTGGGGCCAACGTCCTGACTTTC	CASSQVAGVISGANVLTF
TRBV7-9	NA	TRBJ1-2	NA	TGTGCCAGCAGCGCCCGACGGGAAGACTATGGCTACACCTTC	CASSARREDYGYTF
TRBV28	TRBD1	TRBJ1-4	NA	TGTGCCAGCAGTATCACAGGGGTGGCTAATGAAAAACTGTTTTTT	CASSITGVANEKLFF
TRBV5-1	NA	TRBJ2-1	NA	TGCGCCAGCAGCCCCATCCTGAGCTCCTACAATGAGCAGTTCTTC	CASSPILSSYNEQFF
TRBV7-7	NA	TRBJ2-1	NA	TGTGCCAGCAGCTTAGACGCGGCGACAAGCCCTGGAGGGCCCACCGGTGAGCAGTTCTTC	CASSLDAATSPGGPTGEQFF
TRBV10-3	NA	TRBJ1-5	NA	TGTGCCATCGGGGAACAGGGAATTCAGCCCCAGCATTTT	CAIGEQGIQPQHF
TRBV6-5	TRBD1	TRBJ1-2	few	TGTGCCAGCAGGGGACAGGGCCCTACTAACTATGGCTACACCTTC	CASRGQGPTNYGYTF
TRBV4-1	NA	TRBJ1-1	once	TGCGCCAGCAGCCTCCCCGGACAGGAAGCTTTCTTT	CASSLPGQEAFF
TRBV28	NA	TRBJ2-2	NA	TGTGCCAGCAGTTCCAGGGTAGGAGCCGGGGAGCTGTTTTTT	CASSSRVGAGELFF
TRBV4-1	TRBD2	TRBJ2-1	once	TGCGCCAGCAGCCAATGGACTAGCCGCGATGAGCAGTTCTTC	CASSQWTSRDEQFF
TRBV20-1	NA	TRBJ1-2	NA	TGCAGTGCTAGACGCGGTAATGGCTACACCTTC	CSARRGNGYTF
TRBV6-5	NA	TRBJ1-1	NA	TGTGCCAGCAGTTGGGCAGTGAACACTGAAGCTTTCTTT	CASSWAVNTEAFF
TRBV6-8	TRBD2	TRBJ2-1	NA	TGTGCCAGCAGTTACTCTAGCGGGAGGGCCCTCGACAATGAGCAGTTCTTC	CASSYSSGRALDNEQFF
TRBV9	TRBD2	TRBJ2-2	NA	TGTGCCAGCAGCGTTAGCGGGGGGGACGGGGAGCTGTTTTTT	CASSVSGGDGELFF
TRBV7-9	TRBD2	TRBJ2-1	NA	TGTGCCAGCAGCCCCGCCGTGGCTAGCGGGGGTCGAGATAATGAGCAGTTCTTC	CASSPAVASGGRDNEQFF
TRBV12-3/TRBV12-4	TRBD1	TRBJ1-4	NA	TGTGCCAGCCAAGGACAGGGCTCGGAAAAACTGTTTTTT	CASQGQGSEKLFF
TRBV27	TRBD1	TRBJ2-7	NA	TGTGCCAGCAGTTCTGAACAGGGGTCCGGCGAGCAGTACTTC	CASSSEQGSGEQYF
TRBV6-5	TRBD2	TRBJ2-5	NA	TGTGCCAGCAGTCGGGGGGGCTACCAAGAGACCCAGTACTTC	CASSRGGYQETQYF
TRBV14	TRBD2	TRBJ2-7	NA	TGTGCCAGCAGCCAAGGACTAGCGGGGGCCCAATACGAGCAGTACTTC	CASSQGLAGAQYEQYF
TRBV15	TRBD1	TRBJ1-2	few	TGTGCCACCAGCGGGGGACAGGGGGATGAGTACACCTTC	CATSGGQGDEYTF
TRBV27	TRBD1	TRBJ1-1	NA	TGTGCCAGCACCGATCCGGGACAGGGGAGGACAGCTTTCTTT	CASTDPGQGRTAFF
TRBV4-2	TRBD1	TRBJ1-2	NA	TGTGCCAGCAGCCAGGGCCAGGGGGCGCCTGGCTATGGCTACACCTTC	CASSQGQGAPGYGYTF
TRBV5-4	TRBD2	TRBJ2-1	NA	TGTGCCAGCAGCCTAGCGGGAGGGCCTTCATCCTACAATGAGCAGTTCTTC	CASSLAGGPSSYNEQFF